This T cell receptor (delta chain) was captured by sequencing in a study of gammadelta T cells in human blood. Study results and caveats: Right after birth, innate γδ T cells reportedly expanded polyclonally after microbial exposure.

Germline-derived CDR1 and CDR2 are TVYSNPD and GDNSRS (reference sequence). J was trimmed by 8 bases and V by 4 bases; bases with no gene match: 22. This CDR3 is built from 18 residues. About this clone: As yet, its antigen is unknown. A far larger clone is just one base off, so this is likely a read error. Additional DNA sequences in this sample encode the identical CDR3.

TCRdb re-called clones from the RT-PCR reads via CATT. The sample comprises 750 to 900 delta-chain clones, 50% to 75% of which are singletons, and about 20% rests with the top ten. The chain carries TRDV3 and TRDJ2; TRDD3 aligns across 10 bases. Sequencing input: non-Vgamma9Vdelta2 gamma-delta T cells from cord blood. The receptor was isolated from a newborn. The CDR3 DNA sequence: TGTGCCTCGGTATTCCTACCTCTACTGGGGGATGAGGGGGCACAACTCTTCTTT. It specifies CASVFLPLLGDEGAQLFF.